In its sample, the clone carrying this T cell receptor (beta chain) was seen a few times. Antigen: not known. TCRdb re-called the 5' RACE reads through MiXCR, storing one row per CDR3 protein. The sample holds under 450,000 distinct CDR3 sequences; around 20% are singletons and the top ten take less than 15%. These data originate in a study of identical twins. Regarding the study as a whole: Alpha sequences out of frame and shared by twins had excess low generation probability. Modeled out-of-frame TCR alpha sharing in monozygotic twins fell below observed levels.

The germline CDR1 and CDR2 sequences are SQVTM and ANQGSEA. The J segment lost 1 base and the V segment lost 4 bases, leaving 8 bases of the junction unmatched. The CDR3 loop spans 16 amino acids. The J gene is TRBJ2-7, the V gene TRBV29-1, with 12 bases lining up with TRBD2. Material: naive T cells sorted from blood. The TCR originated in a middle-aged man in good health. The CDR3: CSVVGLAGGPSYEQYF. The CDR3 region has the DNA TGCAGCGTTGTGGGGCTAGCGGGAGGGCCGTCCTACGAGCAGTACTTC.